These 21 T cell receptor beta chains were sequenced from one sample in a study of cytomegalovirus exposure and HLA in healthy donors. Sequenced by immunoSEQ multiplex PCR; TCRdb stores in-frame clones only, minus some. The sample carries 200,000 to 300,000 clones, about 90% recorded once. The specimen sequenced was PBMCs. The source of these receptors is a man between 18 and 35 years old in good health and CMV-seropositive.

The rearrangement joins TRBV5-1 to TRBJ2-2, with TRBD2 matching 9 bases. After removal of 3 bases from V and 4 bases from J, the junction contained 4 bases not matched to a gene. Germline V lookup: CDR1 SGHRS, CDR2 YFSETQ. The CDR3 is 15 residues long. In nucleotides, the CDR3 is TGCGCCAGCAGCTATAGCGGGAGAGGCACCGGGGAGCTGTTTTTT. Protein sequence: CASSYSGRGTGELFF.

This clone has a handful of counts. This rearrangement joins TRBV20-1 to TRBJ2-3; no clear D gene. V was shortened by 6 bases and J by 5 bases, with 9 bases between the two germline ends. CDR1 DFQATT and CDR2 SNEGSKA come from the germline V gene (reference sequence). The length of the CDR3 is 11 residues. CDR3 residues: CSASLIDTQYF. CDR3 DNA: TGCAGTGCCAGCTTAATAGATACGCAGTATTTT.

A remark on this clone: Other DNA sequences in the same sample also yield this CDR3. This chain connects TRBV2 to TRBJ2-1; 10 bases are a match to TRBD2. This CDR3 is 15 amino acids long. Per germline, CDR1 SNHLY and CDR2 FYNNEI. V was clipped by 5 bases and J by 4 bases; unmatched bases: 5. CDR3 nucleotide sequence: TGTGCCAGCAGTTTAGCGGGAGGACCTTACAATGAGCAGTTCTTC. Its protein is CASSLAGGPYNEQFF.

The CDR3 nucleotides are TGTGCCTGGAGCCCGCTCCAAGGACTAGCGGGAGGCCGGTACGAGCAGTACTTC. Translation gives CAWSPLQGLAGGRYEQYF. The rearrangement uses TRBV30 and TRBJ2-7; 14 bases agree with TRBD2. V lost 3 bases and J lost 4; bases outside the gene matches: 14. The CDR3 length is 18 residues. Germline-derived CDR1 and CDR2 are GTSNPN and SVGIG (reference sequence).

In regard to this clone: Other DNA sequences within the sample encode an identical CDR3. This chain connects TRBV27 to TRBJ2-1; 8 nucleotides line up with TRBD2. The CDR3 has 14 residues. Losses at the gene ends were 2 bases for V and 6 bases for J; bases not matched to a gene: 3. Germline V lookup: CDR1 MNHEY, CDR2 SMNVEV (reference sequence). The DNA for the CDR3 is TGTGCCAGCAGTTTACTAGCGGGTGTCAATGAGCAGTTCTTC. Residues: CASSLLAGVNEQFF.

The CDR3 coding sequence is TGCGCCAGCAGCCGGGGGCAGAACACTGAAGCTTTCTTT. It codes for CASSRGQNTEAFF. The chain carries TRBV5-1 and TRBJ1-1; the D gene is possibly TRBD1 (6 bases). The CDR3 has 13 amino acids. Germline CDR1 and CDR2: SGHRS and YFSETQ. V lost 4 bases and J lost 1, with 8 bases in between.

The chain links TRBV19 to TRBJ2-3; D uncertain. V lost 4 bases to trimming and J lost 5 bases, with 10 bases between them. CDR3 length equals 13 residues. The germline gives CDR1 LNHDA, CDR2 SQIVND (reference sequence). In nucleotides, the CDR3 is TGTGCCAGTAGTAAACCCGTCGGAGATACGCAGTATTTT. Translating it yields CASSKPVGDTQYF.

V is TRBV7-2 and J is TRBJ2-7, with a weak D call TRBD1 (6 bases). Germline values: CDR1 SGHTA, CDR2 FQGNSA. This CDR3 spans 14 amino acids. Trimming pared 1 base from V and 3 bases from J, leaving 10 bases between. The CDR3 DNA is TGTGCCAGCAGCTTAGTAACAGGGATCTACGAGCAGTACTTC. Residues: CASSLVTGIYEQYF.

DNA for the CDR3: TGTGCCTGGAGTGTAGGCGGGAGCCTCGCCTACGAGCAGTACTTC. This encodes CAWSVGGSLAYEQYF. V usage is TRBV30 and J usage is TRBJ2-7; 7 nucleotides align to TRBD2. Trimming took 0 bases from V and 2 from J; bases not matched to a gene: 7. Germline-derived CDR1 and CDR2 are GTSNPN and SVGIG (reference sequence). The CDR3 extends over 15 amino acids.

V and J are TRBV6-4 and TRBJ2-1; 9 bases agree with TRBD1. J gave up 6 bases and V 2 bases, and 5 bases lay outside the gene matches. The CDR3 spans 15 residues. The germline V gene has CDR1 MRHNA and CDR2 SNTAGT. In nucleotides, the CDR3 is TGTGCCAGCAGTGACGGCGGACAGGGGCGCAATGAGCAGTTCTTC. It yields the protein CASSDGGQGRNEQFF.

CDR3 loop: CASRDNLGKTQYF. The CDR3 nucleotides are TGTGCCAGCAGGGATAACTTGGGAAAGACCCAGTACTTC. The chain is built from TRBV6-1 and TRBJ2-5; D remains ambiguous. Germline values: CDR1 MNHNS, CDR2 SASEGT. The CDR3 spans 13 residues. V was pared by 6 bases and J by 6 bases, with 14 bases between.

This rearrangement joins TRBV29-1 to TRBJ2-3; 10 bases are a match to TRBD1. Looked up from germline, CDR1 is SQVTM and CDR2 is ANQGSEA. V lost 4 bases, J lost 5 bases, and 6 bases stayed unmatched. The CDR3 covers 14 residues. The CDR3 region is CSVGGTGEGDTQYF. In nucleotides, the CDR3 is TGCAGCGTTGGAGGGACAGGGGAAGGAGATACGCAGTATTTT.

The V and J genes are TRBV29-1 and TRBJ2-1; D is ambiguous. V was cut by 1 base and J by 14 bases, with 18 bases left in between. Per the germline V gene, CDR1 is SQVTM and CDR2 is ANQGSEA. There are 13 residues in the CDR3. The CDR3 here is CSVEVDGNPRKFF. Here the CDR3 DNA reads TGCAGCGTTGAAGTAGATGGGAATCCGAGGAAGTTCTTC.

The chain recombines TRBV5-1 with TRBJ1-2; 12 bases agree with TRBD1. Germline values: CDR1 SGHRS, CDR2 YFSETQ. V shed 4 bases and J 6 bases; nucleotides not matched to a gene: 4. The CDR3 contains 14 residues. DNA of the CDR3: TGCGCCAGCAGCCCGGGACAGGGGGCCAATGGCTACACCTTC. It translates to CASSPGQGANGYTF. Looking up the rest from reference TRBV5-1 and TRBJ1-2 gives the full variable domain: KAGVTQTPRYLIKTRGQQVTLSCSPISGHRSVSWYQQTPGQGLQFLFEYFSETQRNKGNFPGRFSGRQFSNSRSEMNVSTLELGDSALYLCASSPGQGANGYTFGSGTRLTVV.

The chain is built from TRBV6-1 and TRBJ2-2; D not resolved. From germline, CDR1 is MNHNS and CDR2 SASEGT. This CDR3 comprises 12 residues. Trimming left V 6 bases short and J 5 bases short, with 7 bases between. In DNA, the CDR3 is TGTGCCAGCAGGAGGTCTACCGGGGAGCTGTTTTTT. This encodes CASRRSTGELFF.

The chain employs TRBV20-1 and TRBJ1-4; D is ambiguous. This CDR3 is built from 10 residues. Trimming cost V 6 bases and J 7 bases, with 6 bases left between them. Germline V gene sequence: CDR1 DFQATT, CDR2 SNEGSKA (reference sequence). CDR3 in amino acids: CSAKSEKLFF. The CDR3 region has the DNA TGCAGTGCAAAGAGTGAAAAACTGTTTTTT.

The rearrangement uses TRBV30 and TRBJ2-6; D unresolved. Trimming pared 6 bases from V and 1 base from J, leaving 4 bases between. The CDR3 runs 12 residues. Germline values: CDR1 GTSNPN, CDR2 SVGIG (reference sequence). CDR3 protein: CACLSGANVLTF. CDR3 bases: TGTGCCTGCCTGTCTGGGGCCAACGTCCTGACTTTC.

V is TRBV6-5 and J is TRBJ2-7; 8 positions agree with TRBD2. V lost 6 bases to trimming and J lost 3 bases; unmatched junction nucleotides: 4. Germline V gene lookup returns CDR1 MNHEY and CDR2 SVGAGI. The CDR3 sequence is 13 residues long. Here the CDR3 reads CASSFGTSYEQYF. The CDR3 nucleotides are TGTGCCAGCAGCTTTGGGACTAGCTACGAGCAGTACTTC.

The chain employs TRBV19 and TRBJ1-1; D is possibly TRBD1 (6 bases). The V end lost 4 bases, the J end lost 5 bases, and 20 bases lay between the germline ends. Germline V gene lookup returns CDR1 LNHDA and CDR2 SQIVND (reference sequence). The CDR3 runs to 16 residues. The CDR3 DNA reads TGTGCCAGTAGTAGCCAAGGAGGGGGGCGCGGGACTGAAGCTTTCTTT. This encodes CASSSQGGGRGTEAFF.

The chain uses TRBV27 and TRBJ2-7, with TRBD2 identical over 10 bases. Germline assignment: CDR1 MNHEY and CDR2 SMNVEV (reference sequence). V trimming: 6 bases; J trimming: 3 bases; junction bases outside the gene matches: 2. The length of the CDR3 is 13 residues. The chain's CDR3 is CASSRTSGYEQYF. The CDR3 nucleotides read TGTGCCAGCAGCAGGACTAGCGGCTACGAGCAGTACTTC.

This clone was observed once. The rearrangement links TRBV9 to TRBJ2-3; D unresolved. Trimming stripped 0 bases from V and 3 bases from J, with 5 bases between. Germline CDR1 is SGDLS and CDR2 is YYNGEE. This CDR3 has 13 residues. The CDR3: CASSVGRTDTQYF. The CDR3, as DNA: TGTGCCAGCAGCGTAGGACGGACAGATACGCAGTATTTT.